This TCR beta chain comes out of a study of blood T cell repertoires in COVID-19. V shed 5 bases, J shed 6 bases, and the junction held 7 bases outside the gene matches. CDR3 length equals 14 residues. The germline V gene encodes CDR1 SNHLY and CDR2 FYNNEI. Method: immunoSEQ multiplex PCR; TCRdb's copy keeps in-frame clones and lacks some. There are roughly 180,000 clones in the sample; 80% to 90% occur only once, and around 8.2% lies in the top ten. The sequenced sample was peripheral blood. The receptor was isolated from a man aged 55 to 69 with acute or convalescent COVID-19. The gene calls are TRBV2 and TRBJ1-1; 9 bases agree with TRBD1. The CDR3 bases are TGTGCCAGCAGTACACAGGGGGCTCTCTCTGAAGCTTTCTTT. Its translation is CASSTQGALSEAFF.